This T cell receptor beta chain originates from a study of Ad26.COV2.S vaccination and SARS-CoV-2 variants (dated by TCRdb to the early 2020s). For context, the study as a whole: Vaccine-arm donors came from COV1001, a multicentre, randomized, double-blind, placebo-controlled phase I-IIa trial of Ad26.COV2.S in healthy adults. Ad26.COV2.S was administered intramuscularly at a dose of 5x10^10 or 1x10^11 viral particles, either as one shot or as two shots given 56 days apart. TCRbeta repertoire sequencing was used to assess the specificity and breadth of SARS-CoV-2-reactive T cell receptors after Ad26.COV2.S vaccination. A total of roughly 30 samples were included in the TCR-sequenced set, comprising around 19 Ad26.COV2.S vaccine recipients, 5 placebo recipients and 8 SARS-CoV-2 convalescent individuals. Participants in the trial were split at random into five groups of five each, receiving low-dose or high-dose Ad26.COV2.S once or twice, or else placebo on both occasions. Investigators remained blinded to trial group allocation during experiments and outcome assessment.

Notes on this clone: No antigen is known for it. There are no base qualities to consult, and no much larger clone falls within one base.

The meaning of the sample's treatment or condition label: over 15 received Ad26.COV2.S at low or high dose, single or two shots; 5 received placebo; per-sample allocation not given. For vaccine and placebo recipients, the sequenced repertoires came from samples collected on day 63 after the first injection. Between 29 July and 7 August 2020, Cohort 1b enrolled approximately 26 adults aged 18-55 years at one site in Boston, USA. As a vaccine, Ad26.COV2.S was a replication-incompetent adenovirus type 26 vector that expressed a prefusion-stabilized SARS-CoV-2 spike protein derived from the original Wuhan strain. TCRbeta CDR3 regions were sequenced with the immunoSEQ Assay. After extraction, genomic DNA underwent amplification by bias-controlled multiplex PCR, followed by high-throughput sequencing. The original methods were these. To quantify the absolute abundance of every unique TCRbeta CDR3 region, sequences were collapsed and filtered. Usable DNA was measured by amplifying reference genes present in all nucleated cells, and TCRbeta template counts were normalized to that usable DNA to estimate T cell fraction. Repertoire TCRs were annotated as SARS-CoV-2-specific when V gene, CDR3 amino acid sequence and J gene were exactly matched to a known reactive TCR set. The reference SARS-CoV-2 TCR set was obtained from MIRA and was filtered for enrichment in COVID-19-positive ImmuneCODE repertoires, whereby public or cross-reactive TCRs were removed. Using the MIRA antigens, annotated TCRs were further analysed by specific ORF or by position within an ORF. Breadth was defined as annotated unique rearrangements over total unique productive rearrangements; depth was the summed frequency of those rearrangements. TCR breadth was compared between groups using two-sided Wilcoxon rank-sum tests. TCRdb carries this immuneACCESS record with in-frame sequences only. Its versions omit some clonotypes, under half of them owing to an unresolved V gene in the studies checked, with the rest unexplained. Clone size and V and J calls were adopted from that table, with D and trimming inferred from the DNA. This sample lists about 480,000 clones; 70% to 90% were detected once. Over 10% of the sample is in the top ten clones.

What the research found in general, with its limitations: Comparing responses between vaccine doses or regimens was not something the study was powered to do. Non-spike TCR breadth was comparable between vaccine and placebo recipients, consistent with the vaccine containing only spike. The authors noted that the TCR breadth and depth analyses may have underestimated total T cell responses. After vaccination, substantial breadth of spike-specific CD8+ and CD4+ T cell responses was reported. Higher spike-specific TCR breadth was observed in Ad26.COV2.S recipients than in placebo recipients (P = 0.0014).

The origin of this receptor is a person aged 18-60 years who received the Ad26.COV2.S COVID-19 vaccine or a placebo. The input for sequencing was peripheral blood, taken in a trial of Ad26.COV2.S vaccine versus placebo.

The DNA is as follows: TGTGCCACCGCTCTCCAGGGGGGGAGGGCCTACGAGCAGTACTTC. It is translated as CATALQGGRAYEQYF. This chain is built from TRBV19 and TRBJ2-7; the D gene is tentatively TRBD1 or TRBD2, each matching 7 bases. The trim is 10 bases for V and 2 bases for J, with a gap of 21 bases between the germline ends. CDR1 and CDR2, per the germline V gene (reference sequence), are LNHDA and SQIVND. The CDR3 spans 15 residues, from the cysteine through the phenylalanine. Here the CDR3 DNA is all that survives: 45 bases in frame from base 1.